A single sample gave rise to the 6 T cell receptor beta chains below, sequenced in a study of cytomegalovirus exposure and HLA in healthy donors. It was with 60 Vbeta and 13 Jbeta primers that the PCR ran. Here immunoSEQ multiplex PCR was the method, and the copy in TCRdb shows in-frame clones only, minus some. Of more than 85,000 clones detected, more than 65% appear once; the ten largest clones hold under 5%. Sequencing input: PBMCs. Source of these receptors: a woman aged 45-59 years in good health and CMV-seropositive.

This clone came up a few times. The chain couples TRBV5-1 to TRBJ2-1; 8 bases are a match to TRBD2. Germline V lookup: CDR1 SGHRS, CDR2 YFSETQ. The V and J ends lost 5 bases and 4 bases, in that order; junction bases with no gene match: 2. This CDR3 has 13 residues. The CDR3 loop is CASRREGYNEQFF. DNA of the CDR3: TGCGCCAGCAGACGGGAGGGGTACAATGAGCAGTTCTTC.

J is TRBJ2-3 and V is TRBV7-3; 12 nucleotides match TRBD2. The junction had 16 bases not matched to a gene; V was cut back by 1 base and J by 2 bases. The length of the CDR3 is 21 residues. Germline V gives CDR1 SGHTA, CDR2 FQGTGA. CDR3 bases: TGTGCCAGCAGCTTAAAGCCCGCGACTAGCGGGAGAATAGGTAACACAGATACGCAGTATTTT. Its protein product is CASSLKPATSGRIGNTDTQYF.

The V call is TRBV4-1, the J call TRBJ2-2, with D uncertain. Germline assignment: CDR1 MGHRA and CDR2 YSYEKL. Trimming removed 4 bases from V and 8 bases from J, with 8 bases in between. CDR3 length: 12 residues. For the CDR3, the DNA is TGCGCCAGCAGCCCCGGTATTGGGGAGCTGTTTTTT. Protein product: CASSPGIGELFF.

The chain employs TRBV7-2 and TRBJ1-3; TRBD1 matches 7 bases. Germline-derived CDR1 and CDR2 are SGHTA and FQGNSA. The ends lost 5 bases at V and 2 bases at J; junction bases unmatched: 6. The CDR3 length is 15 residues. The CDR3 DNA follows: TGTGCCAGCAGCCTTGGGACAGACGCTGGAAACACCATATATTTT. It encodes CASSLGTDAGNTIYF. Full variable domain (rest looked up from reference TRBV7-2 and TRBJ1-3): GAGVSQSPSNKVTEKGKDVELRCDPISGHTALYWYRQSLGQGLEFLIYFQGNSAPDKSGLPSDRFSAERTGGSVSTLTIQRTQQEDSAVYLCASSLGTDAGNTIYFGEGSWLTVV.

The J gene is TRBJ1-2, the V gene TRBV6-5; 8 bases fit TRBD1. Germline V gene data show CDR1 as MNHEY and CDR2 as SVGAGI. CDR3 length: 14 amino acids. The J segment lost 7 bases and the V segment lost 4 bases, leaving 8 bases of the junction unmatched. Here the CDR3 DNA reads TGTGCCAGCAGTTTTGGACAGGGAAATAGTGGCTACACCTTC. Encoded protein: CASSFGQGNSGYTF.

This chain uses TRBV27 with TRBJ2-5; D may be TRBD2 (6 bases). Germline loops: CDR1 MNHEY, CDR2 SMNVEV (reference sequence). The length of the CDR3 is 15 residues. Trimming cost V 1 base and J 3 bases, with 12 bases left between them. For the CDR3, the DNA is TGTGCCAGCAGTTTATTGGGGGACTTCAAAGAGACCCAGTACTTC. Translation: CASSLLGDFKETQYF.